Sequencing of this T cell receptor (beta chain) was carried out in a study of radiotherapy plus CTLA-4 blockade in lung cancer (dated by TCRdb to the late 2010s). In the study overall: Among the enrolled patients, approximately 18% had an objective response, and less than 40% reached disease control. What the authors observed across the whole study: The strongest predictors of response were reported to be early dynamic shifts in blood T cell clones along with a rise in serum interferon-beta following radiation. After treatment with radiotherapy and ipilimumab, TCR clones that originated in tumors expanded in peripheral blood.

The study evaluated CTLA-4 blockade (ipilimumab) given together with focal radiation therapy in patients who had chemo-refractory metastatic non-small-cell lung cancer. In the case of this clone: Its antigen is not yet known. No per-base quality is available; no much larger clone lies one base away.

From its cysteine to its phenylalanine, the CDR3 spans 15 amino acids. This entry keeps only the CDR3 DNA: 45 bases, framed from base 1. The protocol used for the library was the immunoSEQ multiplex PCR assay. Not all clones reach the TCRdb copy of this immuneACCESS table, which keeps in-frame sequences only. Checked studies attribute under half of the gap to unresolved V genes and leave the rest unexplained. The sample table holds 95,000 to 150,000 clones, of which over 80% were seen once. Of the sample, 6.9% is held by the ten largest clones. The chain is made from TRBV12-2 and TRBJ1-5. TRBV12-2 is annotated as a pseudogene. This clonotype was obtained from a human donor with non-small cell lung cancer that progressed on radiotherapy plus ipilimumab. The sequencing used peripheral blood, collected from a patient treated with radiotherapy plus ipilimumab. The DNA reads as follows: TGTGCAAGTCGCGCCACGCTAGCATTTTATCAGCCCCAGCATTTT. Translated, it reads CASRATLAFYQPQHF.